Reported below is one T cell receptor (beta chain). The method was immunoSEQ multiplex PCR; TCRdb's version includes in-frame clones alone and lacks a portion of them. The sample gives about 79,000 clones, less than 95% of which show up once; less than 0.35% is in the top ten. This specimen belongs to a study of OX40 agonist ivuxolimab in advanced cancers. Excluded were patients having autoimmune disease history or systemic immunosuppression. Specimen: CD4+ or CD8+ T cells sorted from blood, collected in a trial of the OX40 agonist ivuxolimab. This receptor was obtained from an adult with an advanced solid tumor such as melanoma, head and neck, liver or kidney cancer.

The CDR3 nucleotides are TGTGCCATCCTCCTCCCCCCCGGCTACACCTTC. Protein product: CAILLPPGYTF. V is TRBV6-1 and J is TRBJ1-2; D gene uncertain. This CDR3 is 11 amino acids long. V lost 10 bases and J lost 8, with 14 bases in between. Looked up from germline, CDR1 is MNHNS and CDR2 is SASEGT.